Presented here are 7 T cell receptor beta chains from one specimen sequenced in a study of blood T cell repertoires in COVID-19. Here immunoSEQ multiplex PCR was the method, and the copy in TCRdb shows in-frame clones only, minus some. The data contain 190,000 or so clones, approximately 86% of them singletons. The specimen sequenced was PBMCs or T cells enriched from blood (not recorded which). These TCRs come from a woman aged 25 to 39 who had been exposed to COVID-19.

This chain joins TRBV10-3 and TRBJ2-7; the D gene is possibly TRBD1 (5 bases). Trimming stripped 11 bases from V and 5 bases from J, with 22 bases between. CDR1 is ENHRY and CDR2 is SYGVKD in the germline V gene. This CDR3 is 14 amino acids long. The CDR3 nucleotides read TGTGCCGCATCCCTCAATGGGGCGTTCGACGAGCAGTACTTC. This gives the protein CAASLNGAFDEQYF.

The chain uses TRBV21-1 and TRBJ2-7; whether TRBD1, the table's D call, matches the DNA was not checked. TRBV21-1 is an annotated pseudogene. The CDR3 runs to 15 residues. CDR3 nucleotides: TGTGCCAGCAGCTCCTACGACAGGTCGGCGGACGAGCAGTACTTC. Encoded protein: CASSSYDRSADEQYF.

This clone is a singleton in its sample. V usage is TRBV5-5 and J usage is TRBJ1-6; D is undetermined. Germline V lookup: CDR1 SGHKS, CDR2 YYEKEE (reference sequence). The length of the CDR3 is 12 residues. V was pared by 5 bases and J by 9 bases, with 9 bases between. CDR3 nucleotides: TGTGCCAGCAGGGAGATGGGTTCACCCCTCCACTTT. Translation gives CASREMGSPLHF.

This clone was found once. The CDR3 region has the DNA TGTGCCAGCAGTGAAAGGGGCAGGAGCAATCAGCCCCAGCATTTT. This encodes CASSERGRSNQPQHF. J is TRBJ1-5 and V is TRBV2; D perhaps matches TRBD1 (5 bases). The V end was cut by 2 bases, the J end by 1 base, with 9 bases between. The CDR3 is made up of 15 amino acids. CDR1 SNHLY and CDR2 FYNNEI come from the germline V gene.

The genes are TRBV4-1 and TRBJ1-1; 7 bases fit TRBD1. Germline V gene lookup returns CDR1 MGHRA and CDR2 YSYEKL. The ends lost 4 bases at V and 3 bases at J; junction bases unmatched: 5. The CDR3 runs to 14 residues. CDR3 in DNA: TGCGCCAGCAGCCCAGACAGGGTACACACTGAAGCTTTCTTT. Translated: CASSPDRVHTEAFF.

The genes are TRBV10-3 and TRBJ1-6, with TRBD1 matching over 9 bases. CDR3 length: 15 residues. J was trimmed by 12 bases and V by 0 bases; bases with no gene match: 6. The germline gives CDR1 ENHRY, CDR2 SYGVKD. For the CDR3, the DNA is TGTGCCATCAGTGAGTCCGGACAGGGGCTGGTACCCCTCCACTTT. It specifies CAISESGQGLVPLHF.

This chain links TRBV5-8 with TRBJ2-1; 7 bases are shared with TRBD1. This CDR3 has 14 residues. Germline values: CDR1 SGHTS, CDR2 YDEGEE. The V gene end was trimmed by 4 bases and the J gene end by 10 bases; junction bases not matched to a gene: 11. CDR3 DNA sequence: TGTGCCAGCAGCACCGGACAGGCCCTCGGGGAGCAGTTCTTC. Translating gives CASSTGQALGEQFF.